This TCR beta chain emerged from a study of response to subunit inactivated influenza vaccine. Notes on the study in general: It was suggested by the authors that few new T cells are recruited by each seasonal influenza vaccination.

This clonotype was observed many times. Antigen specificity is unknown. Each CDR3 protein gets one entry after TCRdb re-called the RT-PCR reads with MiXCR. The sample holds 400,000 to 650,000 distinct CDR3 sequences, approximately 6.9% seen once. Trimming removed 4 bases at V and 8 bases at J, with 9 bases between. Germline V lookup: CDR1 SQVTM, CDR2 ANQGSEA. The CDR3 runs to 11 residues. The chain has TRBV29-1 and TRBJ2-1; the D is unclear. The receptor was derived from a man aged 50 to 69 who received an inactivated influenza vaccine. Sequencing used PBMCs from blood, obtained around 25 months after vaccination. This chain's CDR3 is CSVGLWDEQFF. In nucleotides, the CDR3 is TGCAGCGTTGGGCTCTGGGATGAGCAGTTCTTC.